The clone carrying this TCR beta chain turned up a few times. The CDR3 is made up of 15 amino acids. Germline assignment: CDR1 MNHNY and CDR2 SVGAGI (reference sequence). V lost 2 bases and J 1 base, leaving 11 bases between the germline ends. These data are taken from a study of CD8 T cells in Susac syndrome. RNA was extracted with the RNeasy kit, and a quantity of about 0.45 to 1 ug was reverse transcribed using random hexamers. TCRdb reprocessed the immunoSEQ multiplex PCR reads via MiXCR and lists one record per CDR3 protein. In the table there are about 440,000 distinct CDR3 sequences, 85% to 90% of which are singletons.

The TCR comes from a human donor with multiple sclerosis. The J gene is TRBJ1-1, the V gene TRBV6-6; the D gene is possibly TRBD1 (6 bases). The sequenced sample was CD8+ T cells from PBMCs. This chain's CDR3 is CASSYVPGQNTEAFF. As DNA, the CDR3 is TGTGCCAGCAGTTACGTGCCGGGACAGAACACTGAAGCTTTCTTT.